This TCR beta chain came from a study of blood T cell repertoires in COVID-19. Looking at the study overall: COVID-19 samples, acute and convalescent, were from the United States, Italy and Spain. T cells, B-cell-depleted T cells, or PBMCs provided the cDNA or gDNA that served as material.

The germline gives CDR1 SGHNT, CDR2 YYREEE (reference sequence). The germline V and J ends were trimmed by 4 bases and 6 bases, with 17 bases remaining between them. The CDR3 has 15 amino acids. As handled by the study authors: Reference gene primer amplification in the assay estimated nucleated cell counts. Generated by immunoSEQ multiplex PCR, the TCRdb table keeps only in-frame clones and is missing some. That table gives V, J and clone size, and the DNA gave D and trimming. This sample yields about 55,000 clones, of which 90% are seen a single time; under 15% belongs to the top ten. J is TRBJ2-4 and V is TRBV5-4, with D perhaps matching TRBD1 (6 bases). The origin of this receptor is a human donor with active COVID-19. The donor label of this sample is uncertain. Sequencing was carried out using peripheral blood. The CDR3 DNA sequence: TGTGCCAGCAGCCCGCCCGGCGCAGGGGTAAACATTCAGTACTTC. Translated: CASSPPGAGVNIQYF.